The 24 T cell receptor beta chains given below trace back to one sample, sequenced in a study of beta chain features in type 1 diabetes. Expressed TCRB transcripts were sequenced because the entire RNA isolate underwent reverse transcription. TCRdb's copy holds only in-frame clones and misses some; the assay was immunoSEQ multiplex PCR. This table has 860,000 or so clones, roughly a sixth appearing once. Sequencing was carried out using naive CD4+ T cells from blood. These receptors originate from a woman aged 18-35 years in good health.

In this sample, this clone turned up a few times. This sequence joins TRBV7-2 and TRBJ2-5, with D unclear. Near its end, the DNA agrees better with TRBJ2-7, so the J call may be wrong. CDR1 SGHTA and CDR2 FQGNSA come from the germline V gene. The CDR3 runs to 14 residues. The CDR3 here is CASSPGRASYEQYF. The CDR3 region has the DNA TGTGCCAGCAGCCCCGGACGGGCCTCCTACGAGCAGTACTTC.

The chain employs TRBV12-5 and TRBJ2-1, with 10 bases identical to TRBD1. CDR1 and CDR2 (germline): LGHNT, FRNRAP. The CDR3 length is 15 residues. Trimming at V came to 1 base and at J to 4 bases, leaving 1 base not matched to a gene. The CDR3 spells CASGLGQGAYNEQFF. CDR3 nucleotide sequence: TGTGCTAGTGGTTTGGGACAGGGGGCATACAATGAGCAGTTCTTC. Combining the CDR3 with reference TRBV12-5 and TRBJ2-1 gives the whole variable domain DARVTQTPRHKVTEMGQEVTMRCQPILGHNTVFWYRQTMMQGLELLAYFRNRAPLDDSGMPKDRFSAEMPDATLATLKIQPSEPRDSAVYFCASGLGQGAYNEQFFGPGTRLTVL.

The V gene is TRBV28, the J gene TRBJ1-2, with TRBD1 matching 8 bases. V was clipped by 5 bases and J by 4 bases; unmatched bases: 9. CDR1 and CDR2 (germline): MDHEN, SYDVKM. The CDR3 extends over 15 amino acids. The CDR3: CASSPRDRPLYGYTF. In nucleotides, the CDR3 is TGTGCCAGCAGTCCGCGGGACAGGCCCCTCTATGGCTACACCTTC.

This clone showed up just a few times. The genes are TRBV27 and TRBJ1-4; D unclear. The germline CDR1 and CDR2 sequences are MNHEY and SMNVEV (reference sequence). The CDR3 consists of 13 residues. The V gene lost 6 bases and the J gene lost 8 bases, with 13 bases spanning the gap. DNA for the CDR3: TGTGCCAGCAGCCCGACACGGGCGGAAAAACTGTTTTTT. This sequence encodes CASSPTRAEKLFF.

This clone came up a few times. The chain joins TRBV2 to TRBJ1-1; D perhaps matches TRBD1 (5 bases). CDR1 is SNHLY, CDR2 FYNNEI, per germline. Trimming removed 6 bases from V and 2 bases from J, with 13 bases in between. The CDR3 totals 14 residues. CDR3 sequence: CASSITGINTEAFF. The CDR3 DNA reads TGTGCCAGCAGCATAACAGGAATAAACACTGAAGCTTTCTTT. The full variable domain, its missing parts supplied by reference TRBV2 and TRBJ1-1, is EPEVTQTPSHQVTQMGQEVILRCVPISNHLYFYWYRQILGQKVEFLVSFYNNEISEKSEIFDDQFSVERPDGSNFTLKIRSTKLEDSAMYFCASSITGINTEAFFGQGTRLTVV.

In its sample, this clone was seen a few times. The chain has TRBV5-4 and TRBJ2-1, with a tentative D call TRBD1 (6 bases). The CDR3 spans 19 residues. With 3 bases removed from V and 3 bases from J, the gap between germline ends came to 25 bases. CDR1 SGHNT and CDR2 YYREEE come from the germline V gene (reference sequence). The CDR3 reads CASSSPLGTRPVGYNEQFF. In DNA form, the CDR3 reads TGTGCCAGCAGCTCTCCCCTCGGGACAAGGCCTGTGGGCTACAATGAGCAGTTCTTC.

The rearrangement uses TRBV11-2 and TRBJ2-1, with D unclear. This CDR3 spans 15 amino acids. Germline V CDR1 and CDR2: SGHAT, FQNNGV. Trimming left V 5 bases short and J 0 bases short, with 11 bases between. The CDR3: CASSPVLSSYNEQFF. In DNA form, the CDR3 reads TGTGCCAGCAGCCCCGTGTTGAGCTCCTACAATGAGCAGTTCTTC.

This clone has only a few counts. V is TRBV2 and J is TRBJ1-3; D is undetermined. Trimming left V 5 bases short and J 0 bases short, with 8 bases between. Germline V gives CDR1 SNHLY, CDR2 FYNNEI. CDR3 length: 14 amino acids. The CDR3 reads CASSRQNSGNTIYF. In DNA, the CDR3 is TGTGCCAGCAGTAGGCAGAACTCTGGAAACACCATATATTTT.

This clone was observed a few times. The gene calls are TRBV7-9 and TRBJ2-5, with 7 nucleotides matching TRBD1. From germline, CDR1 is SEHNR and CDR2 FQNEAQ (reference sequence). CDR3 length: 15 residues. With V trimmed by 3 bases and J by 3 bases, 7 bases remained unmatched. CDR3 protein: CASSFTTGREETQYF. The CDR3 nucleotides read TGTGCCAGCAGCTTTACGACAGGGCGGGAAGAGACCCAGTACTTC.

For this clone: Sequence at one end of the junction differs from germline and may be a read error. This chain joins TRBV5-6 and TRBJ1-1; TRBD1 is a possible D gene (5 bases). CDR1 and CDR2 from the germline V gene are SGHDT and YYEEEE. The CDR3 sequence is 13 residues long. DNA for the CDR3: TGTGCCAGCAGTTTGGGGACGCTTCCTGAAGCTTTCTTT. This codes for CASSLGTLPEAFF.

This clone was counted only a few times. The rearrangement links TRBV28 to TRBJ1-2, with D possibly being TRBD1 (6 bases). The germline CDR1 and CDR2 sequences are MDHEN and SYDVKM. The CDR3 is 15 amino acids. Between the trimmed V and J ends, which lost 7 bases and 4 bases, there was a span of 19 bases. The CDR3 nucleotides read TGTGCCAGCACCACCCGGGGGGGCGCAGGCTATGGCTACACCTTC. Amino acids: CASTTRGGAGYGYTF.

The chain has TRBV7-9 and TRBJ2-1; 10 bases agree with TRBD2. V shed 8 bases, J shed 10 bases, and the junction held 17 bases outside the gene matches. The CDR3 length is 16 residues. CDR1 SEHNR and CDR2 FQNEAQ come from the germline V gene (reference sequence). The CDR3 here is CASDYTLGLAGVEQFF. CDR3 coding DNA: TGTGCCAGCGATTATACATTGGGGCTAGCGGGAGTCGAGCAGTTCTTC.

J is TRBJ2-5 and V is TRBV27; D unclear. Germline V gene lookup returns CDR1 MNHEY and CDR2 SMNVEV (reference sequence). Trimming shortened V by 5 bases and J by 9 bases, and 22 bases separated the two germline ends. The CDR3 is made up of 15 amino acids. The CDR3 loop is CASSPIFPRPLAQYF. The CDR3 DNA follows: TGTGCCAGCAGTCCGATATTTCCTCGGCCGTTGGCCCAGTACTTC.

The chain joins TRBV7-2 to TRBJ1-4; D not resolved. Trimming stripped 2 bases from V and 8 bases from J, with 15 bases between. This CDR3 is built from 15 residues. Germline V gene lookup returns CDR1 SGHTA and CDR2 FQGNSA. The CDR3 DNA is TGTGCCAGCAGCTTAACGCAGAATCTAGTCGAAAAACTGTTTTTT. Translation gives CASSLTQNLVEKLFF. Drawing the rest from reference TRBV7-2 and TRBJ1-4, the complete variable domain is GAGVSQSPSNKVTEKGKDVELRCDPISGHTALYWYRQSLGQGLEFLIYFQGNSAPDKSGLPSDRFSAERTGGSVSTLTIQRTQQEDSAVYLCASSLTQNLVEKLFFGSGTQLSVL.

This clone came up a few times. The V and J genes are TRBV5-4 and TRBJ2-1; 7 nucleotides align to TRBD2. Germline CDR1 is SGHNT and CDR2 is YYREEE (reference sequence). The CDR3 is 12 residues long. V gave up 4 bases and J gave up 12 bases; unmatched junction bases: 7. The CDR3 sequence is CASSLEPGGQFF. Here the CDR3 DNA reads TGTGCCAGCAGCCTCGAACCGGGGGGGCAGTTCTTC.

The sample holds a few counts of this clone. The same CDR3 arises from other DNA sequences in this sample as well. CDR3 in amino acids: CASSQTGSTDTQYF. The DNA for the CDR3 is TGCGCCAGCAGCCAAACAGGGAGCACAGATACGCAGTATTTT. This rearrangement joins TRBV4-3 to TRBJ2-3, with a weak D call TRBD1 (6 bases). Trimming pared 2 bases from V and 0 bases from J, leaving 6 bases between. CDR3 length equals 14 residues. In germline, CDR1 is LGHNA, CDR2 YSLEER.

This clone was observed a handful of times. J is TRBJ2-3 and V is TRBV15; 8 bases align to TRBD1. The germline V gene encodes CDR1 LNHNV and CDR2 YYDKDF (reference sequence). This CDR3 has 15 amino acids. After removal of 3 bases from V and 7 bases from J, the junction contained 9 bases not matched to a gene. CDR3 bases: TGTGCCACCAGCAGTGATGCAGGGGGCTGGCATACGCAGTATTTT. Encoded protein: CATSSDAGGWHTQYF.

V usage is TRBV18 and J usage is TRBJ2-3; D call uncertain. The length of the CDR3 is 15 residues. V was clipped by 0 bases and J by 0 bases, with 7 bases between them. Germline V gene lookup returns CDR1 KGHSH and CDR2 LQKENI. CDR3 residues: CASSPPTRSTDTQYF. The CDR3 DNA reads TGTGCCAGCTCACCACCGACTCGGAGCACAGATACGCAGTATTTT.

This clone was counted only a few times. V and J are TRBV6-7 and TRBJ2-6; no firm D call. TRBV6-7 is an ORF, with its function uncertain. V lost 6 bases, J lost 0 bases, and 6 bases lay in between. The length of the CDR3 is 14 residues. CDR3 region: CASSQASGANVLTF. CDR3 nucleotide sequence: TGTGCCAGCAGCCAGGCCTCTGGGGCCAACGTCCTGACTTTC.

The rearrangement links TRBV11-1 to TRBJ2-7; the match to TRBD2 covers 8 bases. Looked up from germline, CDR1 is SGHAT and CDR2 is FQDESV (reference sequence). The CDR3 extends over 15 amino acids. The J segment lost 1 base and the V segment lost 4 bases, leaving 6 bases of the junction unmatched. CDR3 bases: TGTGCCAGCAGCTACACTAGCGGTGGATCCTACGAGCAGTACTTC. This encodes CASSYTSGGSYEQYF. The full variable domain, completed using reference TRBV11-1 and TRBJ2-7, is EAEVAQSPRYKITEKSQAVAFWCDPISGHATLYWYRQILGQGPELLVQFQDESVVDDSQLPKDRFSAERLKGVDSTLKIQPAELGDSAMYLCASSYTSGGSYEQYFGPGTRLTVT.

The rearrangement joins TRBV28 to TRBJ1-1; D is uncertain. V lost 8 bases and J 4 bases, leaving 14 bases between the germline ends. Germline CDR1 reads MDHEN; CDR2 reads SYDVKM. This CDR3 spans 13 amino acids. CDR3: CASYAGRITEAFF. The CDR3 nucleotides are TGTGCCAGCTATGCCGGGCGGATCACTGAAGCTTTCTTT.

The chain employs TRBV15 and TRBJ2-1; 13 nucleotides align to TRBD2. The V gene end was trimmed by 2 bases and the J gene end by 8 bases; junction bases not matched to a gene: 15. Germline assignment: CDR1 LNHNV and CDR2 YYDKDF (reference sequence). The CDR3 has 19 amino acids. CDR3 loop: CATSRTGTSGTTPGDEQFF. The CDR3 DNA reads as TGTGCCACCAGCAGAACCGGGACTAGCGGGACCACGCCGGGAGATGAGCAGTTCTTC.

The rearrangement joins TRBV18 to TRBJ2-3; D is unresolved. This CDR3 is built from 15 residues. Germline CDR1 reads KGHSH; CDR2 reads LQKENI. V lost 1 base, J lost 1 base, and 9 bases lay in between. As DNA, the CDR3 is TGTGCCAGCTCACCACAGCAGATGGGCACAGATACGCAGTATTTT. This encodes CASSPQQMGTDTQYF.

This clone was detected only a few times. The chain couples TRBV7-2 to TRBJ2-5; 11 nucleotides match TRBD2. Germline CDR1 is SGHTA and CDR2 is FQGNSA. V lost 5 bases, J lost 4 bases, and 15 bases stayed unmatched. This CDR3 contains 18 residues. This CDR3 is CASSVQGLAVPKGETQYF. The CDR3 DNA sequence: TGTGCCAGCAGCGTGCAGGGACTAGCGGTCCCCAAGGGAGAGACCCAGTACTTC.